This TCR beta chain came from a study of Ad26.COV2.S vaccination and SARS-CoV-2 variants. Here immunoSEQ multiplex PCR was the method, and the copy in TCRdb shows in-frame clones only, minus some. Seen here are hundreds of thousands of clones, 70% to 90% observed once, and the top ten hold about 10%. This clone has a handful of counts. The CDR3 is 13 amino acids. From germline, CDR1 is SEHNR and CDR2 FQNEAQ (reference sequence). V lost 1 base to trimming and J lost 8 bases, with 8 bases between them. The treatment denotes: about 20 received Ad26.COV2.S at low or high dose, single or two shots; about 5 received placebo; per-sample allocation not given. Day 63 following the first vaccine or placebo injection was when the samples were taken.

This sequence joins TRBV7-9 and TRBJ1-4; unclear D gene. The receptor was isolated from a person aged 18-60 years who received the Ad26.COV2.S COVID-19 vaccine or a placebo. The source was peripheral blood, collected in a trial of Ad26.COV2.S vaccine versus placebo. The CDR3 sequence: CASSLVSGEKLFF. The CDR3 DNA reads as TGTGCCAGCAGCTTAGTGTCGGGGGAAAAACTGTTTTTT.